This passage covers 12 T cell receptor beta chains from one sample sequenced in a study of identifying expanded T cells in peripheral blood. Libraries were prepared by immunoSEQ multiplex PCR; TCRdb keeps only in-frame clonotypes and omits some of them. Of about 76,000 clones in the sample, roughly 86% are singletons; the top ten hold 15% to 20%. Sequenced: blood. The receptors originated from a person aged 18 to 75 in good health.

The chain uses TRBV18 and TRBJ2-7; 7 bases are shared with TRBD2. The CDR3 is made up of 13 amino acids. V shed 2 bases, J shed 4 bases, and the junction held 2 bases outside the gene matches. CDR1 is KGHSH, CDR2 LQKENI, per germline. CDR3: CASSPVAGYEQYF. The CDR3 nucleotides read TGTGCCAGCTCACCAGTAGCGGGTTACGAGCAGTACTTC. Full variable domain (remainder filled in from reference TRBV18 and TRBJ2-7): NAGVMQNPRHLVRRRGQEARLRCSPMKGHSHVYWYRQLPEEGLKFMVYLQKENIIDESGMPKERFSAEFPKEGPSILRIQQVVRGDSAAYFCASSPVAGYEQYFGPGTRLTVT.

The chain employs TRBV11-2 and TRBJ2-7; TRBD2 aligns across 11 bases. Germline trimming cut 1 base from V and 2 bases from J; bases unmatched to any gene: 7. In germline, CDR1 is SGHAT, CDR2 FQNNGV. The CDR3 covers 17 residues. The CDR3 DNA follows: TGTGCCAGCAGCTTAGGGACTAGCGGGTTCTATACCTACGAGCAGTACTTC. Protein sequence: CASSLGTSGFYTYEQYF.

V usage is TRBV28 and J usage is TRBJ1-1, with TRBD1 matching 9 bases. CDR3 length equals 15 residues. Germline trimming cut 9 bases from V and 6 bases from J; bases unmatched to any gene: 14. CDR1 is MDHEN, CDR2 SYDVKM, per germline. The CDR3 spells CARRGPGQGGPEAFF. The DNA for the CDR3 is TGTGCCAGAAGAGGACCGGGACAGGGAGGTCCTGAAGCTTTCTTT.

This chain joins TRBV28 and TRBJ2-1; TRBD2 matches 16 bases. There are 19 residues in the CDR3. Germline CDR1 MDHEN, CDR2 SYDVKM. After removal of 4 bases from V and 6 bases from J, the junction contained 12 bases not matched to a gene. For the CDR3, the DNA is TGTGCCAGCAGTTCCCGGGGGACTAGCGGGAGGGCCGGAGGCAATGAGCAGTTCTTC. Protein: CASSSRGTSGRAGGNEQFF.

The chain employs TRBV13 and TRBJ2-5; D may be TRBD1 (5 bases). Per germline, CDR1 PRHDT and CDR2 FYEKMQ (reference sequence). This CDR3 has 16 amino acids. V dropped 0 bases and J dropped 1 base, with 12 bases sitting between them. CDR3 in DNA: TGTGCCAGCAGCTTAGGTGGAAGGGGTGTCCAAGAGACCCAGTACTTC. Its protein product is CASSLGGRGVQETQYF.

This clone was counted between two and nine times. This chain joins TRBV5-1 and TRBJ2-7; D is tentatively TRBD1 or TRBD2 (5 bases each). The V gene's germline CDR1 is SGHRS and CDR2 YFSETQ. Deletions cut 4 bases from V and 0 bases from J, with 11 bases between. The CDR3 is 14 amino acids. CDR3 coding DNA: TGCGCCAGCAGCGATGAGGGGCCCTCCTACGAGCAGTACTTC. Protein sequence: CASSDEGPSYEQYF. Looking up the rest from reference TRBV5-1 and TRBJ2-7 gives the full variable domain: KAGVTQTPRYLIKTRGQQVTLSCSPISGHRSVSWYQQTPGQGLQFLFEYFSETQRNKGNFPGRFSGRQFSNSRSEMNVSTLELGDSALYLCASSDEGPSYEQYFGPGTRLTVT.

The chain uses TRBV5-1 and TRBJ1-1; no clear D gene. Germline CDR1 reads SGHRS; CDR2 reads YFSETQ. The CDR3 spans 13 residues. V dropped 1 base and J dropped 3 bases, with 7 bases sitting between them. The CDR3: CASSLPGYTEAFF. CDR3 nucleotide sequence: TGCGCCAGCAGCTTGCCTGGGTACACTGAAGCTTTCTTT.

The rearrangement joins TRBV5-4 to TRBJ2-7; TRBD2 matches at 8 bases. This CDR3 comprises 15 residues. Losses at the gene ends were 1 base for V and 5 bases for J; bases not matched to a gene: 8. Germline values: CDR1 SGHNT, CDR2 YYREEE (reference sequence). The CDR3 is CASSLWGLVRDEQYF. As DNA, the CDR3 is TGTGCCAGCAGCTTGTGGGGACTAGTTCGCGACGAGCAGTACTTC.

The chain recombines TRBV9 with TRBJ2-7; no reliable D call. V was clipped by 3 bases and J by 2 bases, with 12 bases between them. The CDR3 spans 14 residues. Germline V lookup: CDR1 SGDLS, CDR2 YYNGEE. The CDR3 DNA reads TGTGCCAGCAGCGAGAGTGGTACGACCTACGAGCAGTACTTC. It translates to CASSESGTTYEQYF.

The chain recombines TRBV30 with TRBJ1-5; D is uncertain. Germline loops: CDR1 GTSNPN, CDR2 SVGIG (reference sequence). This CDR3 comprises 13 residues. Trimming cost V 2 bases and J 5 bases, with 10 bases left between them. The CDR3 bases are TGTGCCTGGAGTTCCATGCCTGATCAGCCCCAGCATTTT. Its protein is CAWSSMPDQPQHF. Filled out from reference TRBV30 and TRBJ1-5, the complete variable domain reads SQTIHQWPATLVQPVGSPLSLECTVEGTSNPNLYWYRQAAGRGLQLLFYSVGIGQISSEVPQNLSASRPQDRQFILSSKKLLLSDSGFYLCAWSSMPDQPQHFGDGTRLSIL.

The rearrangement joins TRBV19 to TRBJ2-3; D may be TRBD2 (5 bases). CDR3 length: 15 residues. Per germline, CDR1 LNHDA and CDR2 SQIVND (reference sequence). Trimming pared 3 bases from V and 2 bases from J, leaving 12 bases between. CDR3 protein: CASSIGLANTDTQYF. CDR3 bases: TGTGCCAGTAGTATTGGGCTAGCCAACACAGATACGCAGTATTTT.

The chain uses TRBV5-4 and TRBJ1-4; no definite D call. Germline loops: CDR1 SGHNT, CDR2 YYREEE (reference sequence). CDR3 length equals 14 residues. V lost 4 bases and J 6 bases, leaving 13 bases between the germline ends. The CDR3 here is CASSRGGEDEKLFF. DNA for the CDR3: TGTGCCAGCAGCCGGGGAGGAGAGGATGAAAAACTGTTTTTT.